This T cell receptor beta chain was found in a study of control samples from healthy donors and cancer patients. Measured with immunoSEQ multiplex PCR; TCRdb has only the in-frame clones, and not every one. The sample includes some 150,000 clones, approximately 96% seen only once; the top ten take under 1.2%. V lost 3 bases to trimming and J lost 9 bases; unmatched junction nucleotides: 6. The germline V gene encodes CDR1 SGHRS and CDR2 YFSETQ. The CDR3 is 15 amino acids. This TCR was recovered from a woman in her 30s in good health. Specimen: blood. V gene TRBV5-1 combines with J gene TRBJ2-2; 12 bases are a match to TRBD1. The DNA of the CDR3 is TGCGCCAGCAGCTGGGGACAGGGGGCTACGAGGGAGCTGTTTTTT. The encoded protein is CASSWGQGATRELFF.